Presented here are 15 T cell receptor beta chains from one specimen sequenced in a study of immune characterization of retroperitoneal liposarcoma. Each CDR3 protein gets one entry after TCRdb re-called the PCR reads with MiXCR. The sample consists of around 11,000 distinct CDR3 sequences, 22% of them appearing once. The sample was blood. The receptors shown here come from a female donor with retroperitoneal liposarcoma.

In this sample, this clonotype turned up many times. The J gene is TRBJ2-1, the V gene TRBV7-8; a possible D gene is TRBD2 (6 bases). The germline V gene encodes CDR1 SGHVS and CDR2 FQNEAQ. CDR3 length: 16 amino acids. V was clipped by 6 bases and J by 0 bases, with 15 bases between them. The CDR3 spells CASRRSGGSSYNEQFF. Here the CDR3 DNA reads TGTGCCAGCAGGAGAAGTGGGGGGAGCTCCTACAATGAGCAGTTCTTC. The full variable domain, completed using reference TRBV7-8 and TRBJ2-1, is GAGVSQSPRYKVAKRGQDVALRCDPISGHVSLFWYQQALGQGPEFLTYFQNEAQLDKSGLPSDRFFAERPEGSVSTLKIQRTQQEDSAVYLCASRRSGGSSYNEQFFGPGTRLTVL.

In this sample, this clonotype turned up many times. The V call is TRBV12-3 or TRBV12-4, the J call TRBJ2-6; D is undetermined. This CDR3 has 14 amino acids. V was clipped by 8 bases and J by 1 base, with 9 bases between them. The CDR3, as DNA: TGTGCCAGCCGCCGCGGTTCTGGGGCCAACGTCCTGACTTTC. Protein product: CASRRGSGANVLTF.

The sample holds one count of this clonotype. A read error may produce the germline difference seen at one junction end. The chain carries TRBV6-1 and TRBJ1-5; 7 nucleotides line up with TRBD1. This CDR3 has 15 residues. Germline values: CDR1 MNHNS, CDR2 SASEGT. The CDR3 sequence is CASSQNRGHNHPQHF. CDR3 in DNA: TGTGCCAGCAGTCAAAACAGGGGTCATAATCATCCCCAGCATTTT.

At least ten counts were recorded for this clonotype. The V and J genes are TRBV6-1 and TRBJ2-5, with 7 bases fitting TRBD1. The V segment lost 4 bases and the J segment 0 bases; nucleotides outside the gene matches: 5. Germline V gene lookup returns CDR1 MNHNS and CDR2 SASEGT. The CDR3 length is 15 residues. CDR3 nucleotides: TGTGCCAGCAGTGGAAACGGACAGGACCAAGAGACCCAGTACTTC. Translated: CASSGNGQDQETQYF.

A remark on this clonotype: A read error may be the cause here, since a much bigger clone is one base away. The CDR3 spells CTSSGQQETQYF. CDR3 sequence (DNA): TGTACCAGCTCCGGACAGCAAGAGACCCAGTACTTC. The V gene is TRBV6-5, the J gene TRBJ2-5; TRBD1 might be the D (6 bases). CDR1 and CDR2 from the germline V gene are MNHEY and SVGAGI. The CDR3 has 12 amino acids.

The chain employs TRBV6-1 and TRBJ1-1; 9 bases are shared with TRBD1. The CDR3 is made up of 14 amino acids. V dropped 6 bases and J dropped 6; count of bases not matched to a gene: 8. Germline CDR1 and CDR2: MNHNS and SASEGT. CDR3 nucleotide sequence: TGTGCCAGCAGCGCCTCGACAGGGGGGTCTGAAGCTTTCTTT. Translated: CASSASTGGSEAFF.

This clonotype was seen many times. CDR3 residues: CASRPGGGNEQYF. CDR3 in DNA: TGTGCCAGCAGACCCGGCGGAGGGAACGAGCAGTACTTC. The chain couples TRBV5-4 to TRBJ2-1; maybe TRBD2 (6 bases). Matching the DNA end better, TRBJ2-7 makes the J call doubtful. Germline V gene lookup returns CDR1 SGHNT and CDR2 YYREEE (reference sequence). The CDR3 runs to 13 residues.

This clonotype has only a few counts. The J gene is TRBJ2-3, the V gene TRBV11-1; D not resolved. The germline gives CDR1 SGHAT, CDR2 FQDESV (reference sequence). CDR3 length: 13 amino acids. V shed 5 bases and J shed 3 bases, with 9 bases lying between them. The CDR3: CASSAAGTDTQYF. The CDR3 DNA follows: TGTGCCAGCAGCGCGGCCGGGACAGATACGCAGTATTTT. Supplemented by reference TRBV11-1 and TRBJ2-3, the full variable domain reads EAEVAQSPRYKITEKSQAVAFWCDPISGHATLYWYRQILGQGPELLVQFQDESVVDDSQLPKDRFSAERLKGVDSTLKIQPAELGDSAMYLCASSAAGTDTQYFGPGTRLTVL.

This sequence joins TRBV4-2 and TRBJ2-3; D might be TRBD2 (6 bases). V lost 4 bases and J 6 bases, leaving 14 bases between the germline ends. Germline CDR1 and CDR2: LGHNA and YNFKEQ. This CDR3 is built from 14 residues. CDR3 bases: TGTGCCAGCAGCCCAGGGACTCGCCTCGATACGCAGTATTTT. Its translation is CASSPGTRLDTQYF.

This clonotype ranks as medium-sized (0.01 to 0.1%). The rearrangement joins TRBV12-3 or TRBV12-4 to TRBJ2-3; D not resolved. Trimming removed 3 bases from V and 0 bases from J, with 7 bases in between. The CDR3 is made up of 14 amino acids. CDR3: CASSFETSTDTQYF. The CDR3 DNA follows: TGTGCCAGCAGTTTTGAAACTAGCACAGATACGCAGTATTTT.

This clonotype was picked up a small number of times. The V gene is TRBV12-3 or TRBV12-4, the J gene TRBJ1-5; no clear D. CDR3 length: 13 residues. Trimming took 7 bases from V and 6 from J, leaving 13 bases between them. The CDR3 DNA is TGTGCCAGCACCGGGTTTGTGGGTCAGCCCCAGCATTTT. Its translation: CASTGFVGQPQHF.

This clonotype was counted between two and nine times. The chain uses TRBV4-3 and TRBJ2-1; 8 bases align to TRBD2. J gave up 10 bases and V 5 bases, and 13 bases lay outside the gene matches. There are 15 residues in the CDR3. Germline lookup yields CDR1 LGHNA and CDR2 YSLEER. CDR3 region: CASSNGLAPSYEQFF. The CDR3 DNA sequence: TGCGCCAGCAGCAACGGACTAGCACCGTCCTACGAGCAGTTCTTC.

The rearrangement joins TRBV5-4 to TRBJ2-1; D is perhaps TRBD1 or TRBD2 (6 bases each). The CDR3 length is 16 residues. With 4 bases removed from V and 0 bases from J, the gap between germline ends came to 14 bases. Germline loops: CDR1 SGHNT, CDR2 YYREEE (reference sequence). The CDR3 bases are TGTGCCAGCAGCCCCAGGGGAGGCAGCTCCTACAATGAGCAGTTCTTC. Amino acid sequence: CASSPRGGSSYNEQFF. Full variable domain (remainder filled in from reference TRBV5-4 and TRBJ2-1): ETGVTQSPTHLIKTRGQQVTLRCSSQSGHNTVSWYQQALGQGPQFIFQYYREEENGRGNFPPRFSGLQFPNYSSELNVNALELDDSALYLCASSPRGGSSYNEQFFGPGTRLTVL.

This clonotype was counted only a few times. V and J are TRBV12-3 or TRBV12-4 and TRBJ1-2, with 9 bases that match TRBD1. The CDR3 sequence is 16 residues long. The V gene end was trimmed by 5 bases and the J gene end by 3 bases; junction bases not matched to a gene: 10. CDR3 residues: CASSPDGTGQYYGYTF. CDR3 DNA: TGTGCCAGCAGTCCCGACGGGACAGGGCAGTACTATGGCTACACCTTC.

This clonotype was seen only a few times. This sequence joins TRBV7-2 and TRBJ2-1, with D perhaps assigned TRBD1 or TRBD2 (5 bases each). The J call is in doubt because the DNA end fits TRBJ2-7 better. The CDR3 sequence is 15 residues long. Germline lookup yields CDR1 SGHTA and CDR2 FQGNSA. This CDR3 reads CASSFISGAPYEQYF. CDR3 in DNA: TGTGCCAGCAGCTTCATCTCCGGGGCTCCCTACGAGCAGTACTTC.